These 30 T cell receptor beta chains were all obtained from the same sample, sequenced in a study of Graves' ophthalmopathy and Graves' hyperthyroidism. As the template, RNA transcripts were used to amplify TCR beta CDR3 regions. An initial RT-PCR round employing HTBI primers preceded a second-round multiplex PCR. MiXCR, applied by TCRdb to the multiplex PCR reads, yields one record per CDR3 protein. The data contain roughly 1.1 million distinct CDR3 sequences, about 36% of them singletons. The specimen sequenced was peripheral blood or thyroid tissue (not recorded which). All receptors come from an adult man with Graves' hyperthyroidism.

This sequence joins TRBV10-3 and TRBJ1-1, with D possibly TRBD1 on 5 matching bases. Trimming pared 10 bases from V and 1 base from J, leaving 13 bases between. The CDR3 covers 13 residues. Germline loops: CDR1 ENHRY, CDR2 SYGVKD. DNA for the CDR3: TGTGCCAGCCGGTGGGACGCGAACACTGAAGCTTTCTTT. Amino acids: CASRWDANTEAFF.

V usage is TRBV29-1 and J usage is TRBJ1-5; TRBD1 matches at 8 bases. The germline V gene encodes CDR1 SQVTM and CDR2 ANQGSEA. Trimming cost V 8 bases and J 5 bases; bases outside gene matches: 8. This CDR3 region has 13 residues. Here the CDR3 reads CSLGQGAYQPQHF. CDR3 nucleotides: TGCAGCTTAGGGCAGGGGGCTTATCAGCCCCAGCATTTT.

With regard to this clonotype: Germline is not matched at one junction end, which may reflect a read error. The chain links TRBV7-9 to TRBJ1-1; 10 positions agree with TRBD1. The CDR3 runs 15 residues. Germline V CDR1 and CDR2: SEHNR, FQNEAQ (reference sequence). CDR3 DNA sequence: TGTACCAGCAGCATCCGGGACAGGGGTTTCACTGAAGCTTTCTTT. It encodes CTSSIRDRGFTEAFF.

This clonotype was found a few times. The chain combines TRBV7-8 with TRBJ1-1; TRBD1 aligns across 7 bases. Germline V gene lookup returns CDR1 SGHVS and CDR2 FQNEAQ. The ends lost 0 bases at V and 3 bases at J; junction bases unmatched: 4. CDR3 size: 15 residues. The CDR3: CASSLAQGVYTEAFF. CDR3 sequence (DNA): TGTGCCAGCAGCTTAGCGCAGGGGGTTTACACTGAAGCTTTCTTT.

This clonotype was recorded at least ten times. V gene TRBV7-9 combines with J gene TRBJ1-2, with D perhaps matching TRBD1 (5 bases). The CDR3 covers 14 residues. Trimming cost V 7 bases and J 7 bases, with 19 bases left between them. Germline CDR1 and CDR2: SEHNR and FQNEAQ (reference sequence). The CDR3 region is CASIPGSREGGYTF. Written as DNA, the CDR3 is TGTGCCAGCATCCCCGGTTCCAGGGAGGGTGGCTACACCTTC.

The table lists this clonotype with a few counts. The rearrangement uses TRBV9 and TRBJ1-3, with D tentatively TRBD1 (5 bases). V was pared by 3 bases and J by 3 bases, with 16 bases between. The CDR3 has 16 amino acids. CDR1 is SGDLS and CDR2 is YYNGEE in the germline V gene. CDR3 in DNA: TGTGCCAGCAGCGCGAGGGAGGGGTTTAGTGGAAACACCATATATTTT. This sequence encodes CASSAREGFSGNTIYF.

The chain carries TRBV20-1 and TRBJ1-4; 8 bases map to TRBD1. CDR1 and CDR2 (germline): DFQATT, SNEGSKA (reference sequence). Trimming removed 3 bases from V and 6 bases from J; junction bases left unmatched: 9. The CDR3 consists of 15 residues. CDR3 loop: CSARRFLDRDEKLFF. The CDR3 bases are TGCAGTGCTAGGAGATTCCTGGACAGGGATGAAAAACTGTTTTTT.

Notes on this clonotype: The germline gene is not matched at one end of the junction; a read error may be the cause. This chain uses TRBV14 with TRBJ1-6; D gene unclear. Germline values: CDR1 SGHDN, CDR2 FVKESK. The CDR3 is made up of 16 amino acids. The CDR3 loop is CASRQDVLGSGSPLHF. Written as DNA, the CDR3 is TGTGCCAGCAGGCAAGACGTACTAGGGTCGGGTTCACCCCTCCACTTT.

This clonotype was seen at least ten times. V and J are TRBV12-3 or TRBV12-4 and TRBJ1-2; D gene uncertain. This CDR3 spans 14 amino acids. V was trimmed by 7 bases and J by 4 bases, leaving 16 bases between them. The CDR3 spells CASTPGPGIYGYTF. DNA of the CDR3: TGTGCCAGCACTCCCGGGCCTGGGATCTATGGCTACACCTTC.

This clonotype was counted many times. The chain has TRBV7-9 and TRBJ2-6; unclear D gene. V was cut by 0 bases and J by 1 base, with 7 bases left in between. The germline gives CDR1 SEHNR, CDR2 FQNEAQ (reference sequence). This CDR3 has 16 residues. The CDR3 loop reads CASSLASGSGANVLTF. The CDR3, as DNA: TGTGCCAGCAGCTTAGCGTCGGGTTCTGGGGCCAACGTCCTGACTTTC.

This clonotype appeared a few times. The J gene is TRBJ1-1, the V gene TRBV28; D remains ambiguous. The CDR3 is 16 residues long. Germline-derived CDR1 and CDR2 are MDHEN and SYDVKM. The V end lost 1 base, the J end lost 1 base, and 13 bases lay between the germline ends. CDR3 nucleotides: TGTGCCAGCAGTTTATCGGTGGTCCCAACGAACACTGAAGCTTTCTTT. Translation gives CASSLSVVPTNTEAFF.

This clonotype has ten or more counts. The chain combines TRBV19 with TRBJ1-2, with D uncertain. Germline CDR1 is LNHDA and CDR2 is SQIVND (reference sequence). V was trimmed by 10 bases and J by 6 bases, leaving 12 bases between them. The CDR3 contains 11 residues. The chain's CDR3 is CATRRVDGYTF. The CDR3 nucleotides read TGTGCCACTCGGAGAGTGGATGGCTACACCTTC.

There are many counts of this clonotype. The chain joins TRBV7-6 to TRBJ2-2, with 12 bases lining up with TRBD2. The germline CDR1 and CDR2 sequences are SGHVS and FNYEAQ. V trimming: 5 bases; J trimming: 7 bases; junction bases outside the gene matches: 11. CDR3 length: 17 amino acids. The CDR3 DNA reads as TGTGCCAGCAGCCCATCCCTAGCGGGAGGGCCTGGCGGGGAGCTGTTTTTT. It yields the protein CASSPSLAGGPGGELFF.

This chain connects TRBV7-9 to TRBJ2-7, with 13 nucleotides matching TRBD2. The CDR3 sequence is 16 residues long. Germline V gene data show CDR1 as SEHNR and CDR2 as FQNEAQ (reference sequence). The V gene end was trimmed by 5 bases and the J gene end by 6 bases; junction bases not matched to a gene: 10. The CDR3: CASSPLLAGGPVEQYF. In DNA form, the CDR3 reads TGTGCCAGCAGCCCTCTACTAGCGGGAGGGCCGGTCGAGCAGTACTTC.

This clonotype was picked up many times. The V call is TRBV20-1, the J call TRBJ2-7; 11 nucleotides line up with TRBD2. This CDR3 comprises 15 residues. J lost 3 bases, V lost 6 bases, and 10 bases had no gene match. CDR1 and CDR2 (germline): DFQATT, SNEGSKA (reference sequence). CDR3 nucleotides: TGCAGTGCGCGACTGGGACTAGCGGATATCTACGAGCAGTACTTC. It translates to CSARLGLADIYEQYF.

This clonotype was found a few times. CDR3 residues: CASSHPLAGGHIGELFF. The CDR3 DNA reads TGCGCCAGCAGCCACCCTCTAGCGGGGGGTCACATAGGGGAGCTGTTTTTT. The chain has TRBV4-1 and TRBJ2-2; 11 bases match TRBD2. The CDR3 has 17 residues. In germline, CDR1 is MGHRA, CDR2 YSYEKL. After removal of 3 bases from V and 8 bases from J, the junction contained 11 bases not matched to a gene.

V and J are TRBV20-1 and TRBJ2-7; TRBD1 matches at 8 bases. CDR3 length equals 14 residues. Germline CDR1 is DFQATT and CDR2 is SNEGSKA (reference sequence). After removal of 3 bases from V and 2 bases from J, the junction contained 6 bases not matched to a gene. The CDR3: CSASSGTGTYEQYF. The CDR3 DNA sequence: TGCAGTGCTAGTTCCGGGACAGGCACCTACGAGCAGTACTTC.

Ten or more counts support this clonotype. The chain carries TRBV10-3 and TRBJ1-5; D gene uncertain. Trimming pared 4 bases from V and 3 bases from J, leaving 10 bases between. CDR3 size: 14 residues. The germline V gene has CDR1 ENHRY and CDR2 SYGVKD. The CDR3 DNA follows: TGTGCCATCAGTGCGACTGCTGACAATCAGCCCCAGCATTTT. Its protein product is CAISATADNQPQHF.

CDR3 DNA: TGTGCCAGCAGCCCGGGACAGGCAAGCGAGCAGTACTTC. Protein product: CASSPGQASEQYF. The V gene is TRBV7-8, the J gene TRBJ2-7; 8 nucleotides align to TRBD1. CDR3 length: 13 amino acids. The V segment lost 5 bases and the J segment 6 bases; nucleotides outside the gene matches: 6. The germline V gene encodes CDR1 SGHVS and CDR2 FQNEAQ. Together with reference TRBV7-8 and TRBJ2-7, the CDR3 gives the full variable domain: GAGVSQSPRYKVAKRGQDVALRCDPISGHVSLFWYQQALGQGPEFLTYFQNEAQLDKSGLPSDRFFAERPEGSVSTLKIQRTQQEDSAVYLCASSPGQASEQYFGPGTRLTVT.

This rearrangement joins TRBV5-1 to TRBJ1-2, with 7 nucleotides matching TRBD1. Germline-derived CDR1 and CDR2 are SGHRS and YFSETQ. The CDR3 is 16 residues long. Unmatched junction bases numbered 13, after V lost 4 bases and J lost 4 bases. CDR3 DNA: TGCGCCAGCAGCGGCACAGGACAGGCCCCAATCTATGGCTACACCTTC. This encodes CASSGTGQAPIYGYTF.

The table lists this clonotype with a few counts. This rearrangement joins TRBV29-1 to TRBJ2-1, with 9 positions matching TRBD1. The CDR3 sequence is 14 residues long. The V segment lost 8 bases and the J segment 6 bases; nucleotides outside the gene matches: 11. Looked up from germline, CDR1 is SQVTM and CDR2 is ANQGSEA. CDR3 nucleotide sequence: TGCAGCACACCGGGACAGGGAGAAGGCAATGAGCAGTTCTTC. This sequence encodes CSTPGQGEGNEQFF.

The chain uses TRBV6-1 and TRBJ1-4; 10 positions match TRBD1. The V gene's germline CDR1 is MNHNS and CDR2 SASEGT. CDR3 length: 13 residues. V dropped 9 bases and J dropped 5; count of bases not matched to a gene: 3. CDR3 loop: CASSTGGNEKLFF. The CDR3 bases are TGTGCCAGTTCGACAGGGGGCAATGAAAAACTGTTTTTT.

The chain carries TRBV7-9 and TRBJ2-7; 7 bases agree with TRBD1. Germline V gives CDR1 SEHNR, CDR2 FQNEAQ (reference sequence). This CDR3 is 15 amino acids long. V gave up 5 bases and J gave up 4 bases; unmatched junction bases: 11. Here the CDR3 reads CASSHFLRGRYEQYF. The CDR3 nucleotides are TGTGCCAGCAGCCACTTCCTAAGGGGGCGATACGAGCAGTACTTC. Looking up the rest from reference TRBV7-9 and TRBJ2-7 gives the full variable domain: DTGVSQNPRHKITKRGQNVTFRCDPISEHNRLYWYRQTLGQGPEFLTYFQNEAQLEKSRLLSDRFSAERPKGSFSTLEIQRTEQGDSAMYLCASSHFLRGRYEQYFGPGTRLTVT.

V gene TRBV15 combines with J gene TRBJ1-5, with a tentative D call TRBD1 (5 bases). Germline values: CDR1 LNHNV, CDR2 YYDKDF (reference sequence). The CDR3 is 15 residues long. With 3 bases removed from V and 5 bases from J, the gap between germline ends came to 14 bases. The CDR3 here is CATSSPAIGDQPQHF. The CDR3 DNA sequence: TGTGCCACCAGCAGCCCGGCAATAGGGGATCAGCCCCAGCATTTT.

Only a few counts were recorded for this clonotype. CDR3 DNA sequence: TGTGCCAGCACCCCAGGGCAGGGGGCCCAAGAGACCCAGTACTTC. It specifies CASTPGQGAQETQYF. The chain couples TRBV6-6 to TRBJ2-5; 8 positions match TRBD1. The CDR3 is 15 residues long. The germline V gene encodes CDR1 MNHNY and CDR2 SVGAGI (reference sequence). V gave up 7 bases and J gave up 1 base; unmatched junction bases: 8.

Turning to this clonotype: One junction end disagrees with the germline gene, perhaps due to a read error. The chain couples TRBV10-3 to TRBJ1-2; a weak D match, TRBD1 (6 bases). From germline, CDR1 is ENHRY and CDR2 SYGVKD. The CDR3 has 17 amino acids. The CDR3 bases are TGTGCCGTCAGTGAGCCGATCCGGAAGGGGGATAACTATGGCTACACCTTC. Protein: CAVSEPIRKGDNYGYTF.

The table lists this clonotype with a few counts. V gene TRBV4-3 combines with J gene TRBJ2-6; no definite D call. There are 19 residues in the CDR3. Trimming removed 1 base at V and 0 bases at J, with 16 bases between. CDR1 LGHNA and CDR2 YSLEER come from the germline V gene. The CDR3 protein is CASSQASDTRSSGANVLTF. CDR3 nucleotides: TGCGCCAGCAGCCAAGCATCGGATACCCGATCCTCTGGGGCCAACGTCCTGACTTTC.

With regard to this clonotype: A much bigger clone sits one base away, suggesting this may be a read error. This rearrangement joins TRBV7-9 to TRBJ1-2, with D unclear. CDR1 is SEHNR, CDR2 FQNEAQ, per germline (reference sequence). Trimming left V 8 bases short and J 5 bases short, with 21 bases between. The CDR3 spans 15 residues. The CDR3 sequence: CASGPQGRETYGYTF. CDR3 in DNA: TGTGCCAGCGGCCCCCAAGGGAGGGAGACGTATGGCTACACCTTC.

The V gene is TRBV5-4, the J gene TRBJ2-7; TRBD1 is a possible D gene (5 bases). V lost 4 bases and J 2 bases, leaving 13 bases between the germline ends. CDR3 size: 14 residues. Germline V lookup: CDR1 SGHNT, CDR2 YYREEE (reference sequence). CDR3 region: CASSPGPLTYEQYF. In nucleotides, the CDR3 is TGTGCCAGCAGCCCAGGGCCCCTAACCTACGAGCAGTACTTC.

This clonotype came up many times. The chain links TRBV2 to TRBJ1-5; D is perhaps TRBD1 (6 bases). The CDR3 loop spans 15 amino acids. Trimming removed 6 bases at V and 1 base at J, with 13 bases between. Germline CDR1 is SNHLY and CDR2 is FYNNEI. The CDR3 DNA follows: TGTGCCAGCAGGGCCCGGGACACCAGCAATCAGCCCCAGCATTTT. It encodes CASRARDTSNQPQHF. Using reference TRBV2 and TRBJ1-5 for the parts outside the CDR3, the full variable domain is EPEVTQTPSHQVTQMGQEVILRCVPISNHLYFYWYRQILGQKVEFLVSFYNNEISEKSEIFDDQFSVERPDGSNFTLKIRSTKLEDSAMYFCASRARDTSNQPQHFGDGTRLSIL.